The clone carrying this TCR beta chain was picked up a small number of times. Its antigen is as yet unknown. Treatment of the sample: 15 to 20 received Ad26.COV2.S at low or high dose, single or two shots; roughly 5 received placebo; per-sample allocation not given. Samples came from day 63 after the first vaccine or placebo injection. Vaccination employed an Ad26 vector expressing the Wuhan-strain SARS-CoV-2 spike. Clones were read by immunoSEQ multiplex PCR, and TCRdb kept only the in-frame ones, dropping some. Of hundreds of thousands of clones in the sample, around 87% are singletons; the top ten hold around 3.5%. This specimen comes from a study of Ad26.COV2.S vaccination and SARS-CoV-2 variants. Broader study findings: Marked by substantial breadth, spike-specific CD8+ and CD4+ T cell responses were reportedly seen after vaccination.

J lost 9 bases, V lost 6 bases, and 8 bases had no gene match. Germline CDR1 reads MNHEY; CDR2 reads SVGAGI. CDR3 length: 15 amino acids. This rearrangement joins TRBV6-5 to TRBJ1-6; 10 bases are a match to TRBD1. The receptor was isolated from a person between 18 and 65 years old who received the Ad26.COV2.S COVID-19 vaccine or a placebo. The sequencing here drew on peripheral blood, taken in a trial of Ad26.COV2.S vaccine versus placebo. The DNA of the CDR3 is TGTGCCAGCAGGAAAACCGGGACAGGGGTTTCACCCCTCCACTTT. Its protein is CASRKTGTGVSPLHF.